The clone carrying this TCR beta chain was counted a few times. As yet, its antigen is unknown. Profiling relied on immunoSEQ multiplex PCR, and the TCRdb table lists in-frame clones only, not all of them. The sample consists of 85,000 to 90,000 clones, approximately 96% of them appearing once. The sample belongs to a study of cytomegalovirus exposure and HLA in healthy donors. Broader study findings: In vitro data verified a few CMV-associated chains as specific for CMV antigens.

The TCR comes from a man aged 18 to 30 in good health and CMV-seronegative. The sample taken for sequencing was PBMCs.

The CDR3 nucleotides are TGTGCCAGCAGAGGGACAGACGTATCCGGGGAGCTGTTTTTT. Its translation is CASRGTDVSGELFF. The chain carries TRBV6-4 and TRBJ2-2; TRBD1 matches 7 bases. Trimming at V came to 6 bases and at J to 6 bases, leaving 7 bases not matched to a gene. Germline values: CDR1 MRHNA, CDR2 SNTAGT. This CDR3 is 14 amino acids long.